This TCR beta chain was retrieved from a study of identical twins. Study findings and constraints: Out-of-frame alpha sequences common to twins were enriched for low generation probability.

In this sample, this clonotype turned up a few times. Its antigen is unknown. This CDR3 comprises 17 residues. Per the germline V gene, CDR1 is SGHRS and CDR2 is YFSETQ. V lost 3 bases to trimming and J lost 0 bases; unmatched junction nucleotides: 8. Template switching introduced a universal primer site, and the cDNA bore unique molecular identifiers. TCRdb processed the 5' RACE reads anew with MiXCR; each CDR3 protein has one entry. This table has about 660,000 distinct CDR3 sequences, roughly 8% appearing once. These sequences were also reported in another study, on yellow fever vaccine responses in identical twins. From that report: It has been reported that, in twins, the vaccine T cell response seemed partly convergent and partly personalized.

The sequence was collected from a woman between 18 and 29 years old in good health. The J gene is TRBJ2-1, the V gene TRBV5-1; 8 positions match TRBD1. Sequenced material: PBMCs. The CDR3 sequence: CASSSGTGGISYNEQFF. The CDR3 DNA sequence: TGCGCCAGCAGCTCGGGGACAGGAGGGATCTCCTACAATGAGCAGTTCTTC.